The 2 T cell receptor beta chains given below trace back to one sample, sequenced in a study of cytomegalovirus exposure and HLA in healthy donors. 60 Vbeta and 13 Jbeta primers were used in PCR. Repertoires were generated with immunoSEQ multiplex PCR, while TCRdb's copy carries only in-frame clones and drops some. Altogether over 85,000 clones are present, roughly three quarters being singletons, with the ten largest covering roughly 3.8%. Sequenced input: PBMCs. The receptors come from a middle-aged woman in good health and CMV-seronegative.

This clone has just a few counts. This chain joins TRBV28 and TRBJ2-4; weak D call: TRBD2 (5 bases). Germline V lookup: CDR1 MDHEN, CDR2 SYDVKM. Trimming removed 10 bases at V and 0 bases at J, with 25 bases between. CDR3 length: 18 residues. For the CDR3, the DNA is TGTGCCACCGTACCGGGGAAGGCTGCCGCTCTAGCCAAAAACATTCAGTACTTC. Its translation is CATVPGKAAALAKNIQYF.

DNA for the CDR3: TGTGCCACCACCCTTGGCGGAGCAGGGGCGGCAGATACGCAGTATTTT. It yields the protein CATTLGGAGAADTQYF. This chain uses TRBV15 with TRBJ2-3; D is possibly TRBD1 (6 bases). Trimming pared 7 bases from V and 4 bases from J, leaving 21 bases between. The CDR3 loop spans 16 amino acids. Germline CDR1 reads LNHNV; CDR2 reads YYDKDF (reference sequence). Combining the CDR3 with reference TRBV15 and TRBJ2-3 gives the whole variable domain DAMVIQNPRYQVTQFGKPVTLSCSQTLNHNVMYWYQQKSSQAPKLLFHYYDKDFNNEADTPDNFQSRRPNTSFCFLDIRSPGLGDTAMYLCATTLGGAGAADTQYFGPGTRLTVL.